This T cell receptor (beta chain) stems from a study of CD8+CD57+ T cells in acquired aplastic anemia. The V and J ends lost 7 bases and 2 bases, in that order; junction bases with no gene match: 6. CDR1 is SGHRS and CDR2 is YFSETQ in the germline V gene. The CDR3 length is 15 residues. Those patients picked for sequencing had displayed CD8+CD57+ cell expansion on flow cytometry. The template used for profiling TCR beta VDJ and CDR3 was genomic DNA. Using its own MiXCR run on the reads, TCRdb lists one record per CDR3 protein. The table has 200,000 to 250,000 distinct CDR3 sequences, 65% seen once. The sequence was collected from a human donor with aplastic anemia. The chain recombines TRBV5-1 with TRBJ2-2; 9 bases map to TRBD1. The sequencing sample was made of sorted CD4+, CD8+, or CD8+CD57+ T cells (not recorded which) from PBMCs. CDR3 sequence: CASLQGQGNTGELFF. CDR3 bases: TGCGCCAGCCTTCAGGGACAGGGAAACACCGGGGAGCTGTTTTTT.